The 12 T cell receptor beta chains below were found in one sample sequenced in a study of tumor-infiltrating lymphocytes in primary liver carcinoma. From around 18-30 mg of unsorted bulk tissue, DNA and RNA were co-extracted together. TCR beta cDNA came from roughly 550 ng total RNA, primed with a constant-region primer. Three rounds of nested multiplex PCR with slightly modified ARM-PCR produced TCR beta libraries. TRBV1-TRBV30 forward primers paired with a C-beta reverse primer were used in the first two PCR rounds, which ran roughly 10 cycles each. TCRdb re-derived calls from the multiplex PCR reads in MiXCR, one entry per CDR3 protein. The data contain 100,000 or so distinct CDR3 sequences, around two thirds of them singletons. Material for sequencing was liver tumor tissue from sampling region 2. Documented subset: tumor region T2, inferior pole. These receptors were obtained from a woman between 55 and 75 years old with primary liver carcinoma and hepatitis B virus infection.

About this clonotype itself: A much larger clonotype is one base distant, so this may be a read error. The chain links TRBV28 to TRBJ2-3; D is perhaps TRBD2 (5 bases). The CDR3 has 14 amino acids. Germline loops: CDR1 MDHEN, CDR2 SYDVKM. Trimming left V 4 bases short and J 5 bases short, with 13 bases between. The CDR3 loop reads CASSSHTEGDTQYF. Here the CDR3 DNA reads TGTGCCAGCAGTTCACACACCGAGGGAGATACGCAGTATTTT.

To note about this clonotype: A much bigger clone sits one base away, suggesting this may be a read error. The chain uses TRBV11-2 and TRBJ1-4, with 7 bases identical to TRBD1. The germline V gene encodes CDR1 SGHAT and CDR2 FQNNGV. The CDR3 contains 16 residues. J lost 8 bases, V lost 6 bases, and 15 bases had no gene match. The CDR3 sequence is CASRLKFVTGNEKLFF. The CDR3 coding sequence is TGTGCCAGCAGATTAAAGTTTGTGACAGGGAACGAAAAACTGTTTTTT.

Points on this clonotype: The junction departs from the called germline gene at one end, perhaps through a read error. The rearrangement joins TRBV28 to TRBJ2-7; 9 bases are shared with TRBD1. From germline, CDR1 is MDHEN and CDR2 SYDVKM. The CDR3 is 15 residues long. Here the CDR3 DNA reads TGTGCCTGCAGTCCACGGGACAGGGTGGCCTACGAGCAGTACTTC. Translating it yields CACSPRDRVAYEQYF.

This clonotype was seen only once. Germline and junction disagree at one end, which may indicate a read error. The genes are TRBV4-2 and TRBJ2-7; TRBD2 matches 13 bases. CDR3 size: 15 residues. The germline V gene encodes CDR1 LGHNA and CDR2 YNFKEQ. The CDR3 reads CASSLGLAGVYEHYF. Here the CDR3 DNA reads TGTGCCAGCAGCCTTGGACTAGCGGGAGTCTACGAGCACTACTTC.

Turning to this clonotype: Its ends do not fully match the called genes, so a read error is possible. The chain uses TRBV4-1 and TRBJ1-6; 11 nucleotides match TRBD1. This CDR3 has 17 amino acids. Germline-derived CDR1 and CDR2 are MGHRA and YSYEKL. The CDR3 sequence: CASSQVLGQGVYSPLHF. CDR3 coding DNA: TGCGCCAGCAGCCAAGTATTGGGACAGGGGGTATATTCACCACTCCACTTT.

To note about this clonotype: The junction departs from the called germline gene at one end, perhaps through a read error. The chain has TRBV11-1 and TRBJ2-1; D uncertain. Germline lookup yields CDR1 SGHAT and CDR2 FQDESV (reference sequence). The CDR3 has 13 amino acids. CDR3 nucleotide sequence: TGCGCCAGCAGCTTCGGCACGGATAGTCAGCAGTTCTTC. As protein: CASSFGTDSQQFF.

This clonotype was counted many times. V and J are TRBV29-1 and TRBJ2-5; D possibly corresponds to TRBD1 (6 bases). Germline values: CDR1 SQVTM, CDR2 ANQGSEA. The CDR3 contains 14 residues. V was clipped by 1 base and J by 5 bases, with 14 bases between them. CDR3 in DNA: TGCAGCGTTGAAGGGGTAGGGGGATGGGAGACCCAGTACTTC. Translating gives CSVEGVGGWETQYF.

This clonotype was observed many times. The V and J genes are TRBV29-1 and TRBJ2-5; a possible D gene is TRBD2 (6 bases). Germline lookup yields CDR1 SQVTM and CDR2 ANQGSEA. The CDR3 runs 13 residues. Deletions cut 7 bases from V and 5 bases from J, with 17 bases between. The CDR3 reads CSANPGGGETQYF. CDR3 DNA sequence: TGCAGCGCCAATCCCGGGGGTGGGGAGACCCAGTACTTC.

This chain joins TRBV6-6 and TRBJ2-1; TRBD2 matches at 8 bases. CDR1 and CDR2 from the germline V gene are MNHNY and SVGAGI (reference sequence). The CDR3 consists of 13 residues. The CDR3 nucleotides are TGTGCTACACGTCCTCCGGGGGGGTGTGAGCAGTTCTTC. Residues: CATRPPGGCEQFF.

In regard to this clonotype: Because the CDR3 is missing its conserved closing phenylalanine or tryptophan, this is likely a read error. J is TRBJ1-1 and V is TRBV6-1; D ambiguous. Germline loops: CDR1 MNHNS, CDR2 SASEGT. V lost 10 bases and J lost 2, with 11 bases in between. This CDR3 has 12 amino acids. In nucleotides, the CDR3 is TGTGCCAACAGCTACGACAACACTGAAGCTTTCTCT. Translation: CANSYDNTEAFS.

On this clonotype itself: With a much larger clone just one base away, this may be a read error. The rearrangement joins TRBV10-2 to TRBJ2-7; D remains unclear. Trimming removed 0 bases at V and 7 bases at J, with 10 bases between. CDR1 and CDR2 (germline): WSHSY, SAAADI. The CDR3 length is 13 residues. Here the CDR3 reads CASSESFLGEQYV. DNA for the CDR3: TGCGCCAGCAGTGAGTCGTTCTTGGGGGAGCAGTACGTC.

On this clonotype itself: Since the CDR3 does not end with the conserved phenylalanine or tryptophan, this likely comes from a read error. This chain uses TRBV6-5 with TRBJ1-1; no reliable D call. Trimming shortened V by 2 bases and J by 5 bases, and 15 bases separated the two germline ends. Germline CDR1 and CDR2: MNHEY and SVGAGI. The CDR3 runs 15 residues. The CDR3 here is CASSYALAGNTEAFS. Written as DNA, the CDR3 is TGTGCCAGCAGTTACGCGTTGGCGGGGAATACTGAAGCTTTCTCT.